Each of the 30 T cell receptor beta chains below was sequenced from the same sample in a study of STAT5B mutations in CD4+ large granular lymphocyte leukemia. Libraries were prepared by immunoSEQ multiplex PCR; TCRdb keeps only in-frame clonotypes and omits some of them. The data show roughly 40,000 clones, 86% seen once. Sample: CD4+ T cells from blood buffy coats. These receptor sequences come from a human donor in good health.

The V and J genes are TRBV20-1 and TRBJ1-3; 7 bases match TRBD1. With 3 bases clipped from V and 14 bases from J, the junction kept 7 bases outside the gene matches. The CDR3 covers 11 residues. Germline CDR1 DFQATT, CDR2 SNEGSKA (reference sequence). The DNA of the CDR3 is TGCAGTGCTAGTAGACAGGGAAGGTTATATTTT. Translated: CSASRQGRLYF.

This clone is a singleton in its sample. The chain joins TRBV5-1 to TRBJ2-5; the D call may be TRBD1 or TRBD2 (5 bases each). CDR1 SGHRS and CDR2 YFSETQ come from the germline V gene. Trimming cost V 5 bases and J 5 bases, with 16 bases left between them. This CDR3 comprises 14 residues. The CDR3 is CASSRGSKGETQYF. The CDR3 DNA follows: TGCGCCAGCAGTCGGGGCTCAAAGGGGGAGACCCAGTACTTC.

This chain uses TRBV14 with TRBJ1-6; tentatively, D is TRBD1 (5 bases). Between the trimmed V and J ends, which lost 1 base and 10 bases, there was a span of 8 bases. The CDR3 spans 13 residues. Germline-derived CDR1 and CDR2 are SGHDN and FVKESK. This CDR3 reads CASSQAGYSPLHF. For the CDR3, the DNA is TGTGCCAGCAGCCAAGCAGGGTACTCACCCCTCCACTTT.

The genes are TRBV11-3 and TRBJ2-1; 7 bases match TRBD2. Per germline, CDR1 SGHNT and CDR2 YENEEA. The trim removed 5 bases at V and 0 bases at J, leaving 1 base unmatched. This CDR3 has 14 amino acids. CDR3 sequence (DNA): TGTGCCAGCAGCCCTAGCGGCTCCTACAATGAGCAGTTCTTC. This sequence encodes CASSPSGSYNEQFF.

The chain links TRBV7-2 to TRBJ2-2, with 8 nucleotides matching TRBD2. The CDR3 spans 15 residues. The germline V gene has CDR1 SGHTA and CDR2 FQGNSA. V shed 5 bases, J shed 2 bases, and the junction held 4 bases outside the gene matches. The CDR3 region has the DNA TGTGCCAGCAGCCGTAGCGGGACAAACACCGGGGAGCTGTTTTTT. This codes for CASSRSGTNTGELFF.

This chain connects TRBV5-1 to TRBJ2-7; D gene ambiguous. This CDR3 has 11 amino acids. The V gene lost 0 bases and the J gene lost 5 bases, with 3 bases spanning the gap. Germline CDR1 SGHRS, CDR2 YFSETQ. The CDR3 coding sequence is TGCGCCAGCAGCTTGGAGGACGAGCAGTACTTC. Residues: CASSLEDEQYF.

This clone occurred once. The chain links TRBV2 to TRBJ2-1; D is undetermined. The CDR3 has 12 amino acids. Trimming removed 7 bases at V and 4 bases at J, with 8 bases between. CDR1 SNHLY and CDR2 FYNNEI come from the germline V gene. Written as DNA, the CDR3 is TGTGCCAGCAACACGGGTTACAATGAGCAGTTCTTC. Its protein product is CASNTGYNEQFF.

V gene TRBV6-1 combines with J gene TRBJ1-5; D uncertain. This CDR3 region has 14 residues. Trimming took off 7 bases at V and 0 bases at J, with 10 bases between the two ends. Germline V gene lookup returns CDR1 MNHNS and CDR2 SASEGT. CDR3 sequence (DNA): TGTGCCAGCAAAAAGGAGAATAGCAATCAGCCCCAGCATTTT. Residues: CASKKENSNQPQHF.

This chain uses TRBV27 with TRBJ2-1; tentatively, D is TRBD2 (5 bases). Trimming removed 2 bases at V and 4 bases at J, with 15 bases between. The CDR3 consists of 16 residues. Germline V gives CDR1 MNHEY, CDR2 SMNVEV (reference sequence). In DNA, the CDR3 is TGTGCCAGCAGTTTAGGACTCCGTCGCCGTTACAATGAGCAGTTCTTC. This codes for CASSLGLRRRYNEQFF.

This rearrangement joins TRBV6-6 to TRBJ2-7; TRBD1 agrees at 10 bases. The CDR3 totals 15 residues. The V gene's germline CDR1 is MNHNY and CDR2 SVGAGI (reference sequence). With 4 bases clipped from V and 5 bases from J, the junction kept 8 bases outside the gene matches. The CDR3 DNA reads TGTGCCAGCAGTTCATCGGGACAGGGGAGGAACGAGCAGTACTTC. Translating it yields CASSSSGQGRNEQYF.

By share, this clone counts as medium-sized (0.01 to 0.1%). The chain is built from TRBV30 and TRBJ1-3; the D is unclear. Per the germline V gene, CDR1 is GTSNPN and CDR2 is SVGIG (reference sequence). This CDR3 region has 11 residues. Trimming took 2 bases from V and 4 from J, leaving 3 bases between them. This CDR3 is CAWSMGNTIYF. CDR3 sequence (DNA): TGTGCCTGGAGTATGGGAAACACCATATATTTT.

J is TRBJ1-5 and V is TRBV18; D is unresolved. CDR1 is KGHSH and CDR2 is LQKENI in the germline V gene. The CDR3 length is 12 residues. The V end was cut by 3 bases, the J end by 4 bases, with 4 bases between. Here the CDR3 DNA reads TGTGCCAGCTCACCCGGTAATCAGCCCCAGCATTTT. Amino acids: CASSPGNQPQHF.

CDR3 DNA: TGTGCCAGCAGCTTTTCAGCGCGCGCTGAAGCTTTCTTT. This gives the protein CASSFSARAEAFF. J is TRBJ1-1 and V is TRBV7-2; no definite D call. The V gene lost 3 bases and the J gene lost 6 bases, with 11 bases spanning the gap. The CDR3 covers 13 residues. Germline V CDR1 and CDR2: SGHTA, FQGNSA.

This sequence joins TRBV7-9 and TRBJ2-3; D uncertain. Trimming left V 2 bases short and J 1 base short, with 4 bases between. The CDR3 sequence is 13 residues long. Germline values: CDR1 SEHNR, CDR2 FQNEAQ (reference sequence). The CDR3 nucleotides read TGTGCCAGCAGCTTATCTCGCACAGATACGCAGTATTTT. It translates to CASSLSRTDTQYF.

This clone has a single count. CDR3 loop: CASSIGDSIREAFF. The DNA of the CDR3 is TGTGCCAGTAGTATAGGGGACAGCATCCGGGAAGCTTTCTTT. The chain employs TRBV19 and TRBJ1-1; 7 bases align to TRBD1. The CDR3 has 14 amino acids. Germline CDR1 reads LNHDA; CDR2 reads SQIVND (reference sequence). Losses at the gene ends were 1 base for V and 8 bases for J; bases not matched to a gene: 7.

This clone came up once. This chain uses TRBV5-1 with TRBJ2-2, with 11 bases that match TRBD2. Losses at the gene ends were 2 bases for V and 1 base for J; bases not matched to a gene: 10. The CDR3 runs to 19 residues. Per the germline V gene, CDR1 is SGHRS and CDR2 is YFSETQ. CDR3 region: CASSFLGLAGGMNTGELFF. In DNA, the CDR3 is TGCGCCAGCAGCTTCCTCGGCCTAGCGGGAGGAATGAACACCGGGGAGCTGTTTTTT.

This chain's CDR3 is CASSTGGGNTIYF. DNA of the CDR3: TGTGCCAGTAGTACCGGAGGGGGAAACACCATATATTTT. The chain is built from TRBV19 and TRBJ1-3; D gene ambiguous. From germline, CDR1 is LNHDA and CDR2 SQIVND (reference sequence). The V end lost 4 bases, the J end lost 4 bases, and 8 bases lay between the germline ends. This CDR3 is built from 13 residues.

The V and J genes are TRBV30 and TRBJ2-1, with D perhaps matching TRBD1 or TRBD2 (5 bases each). Germline V gene sequence: CDR1 GTSNPN, CDR2 SVGIG (reference sequence). CDR3 length equals 15 residues. V lost 1 base and J lost 3, with 13 bases in between. The CDR3 spells CAWSAGTILYNEQFF. DNA for the CDR3: TGTGCCTGGAGTGCGGGGACGATCCTCTACAATGAGCAGTTCTTC.

CDR3 DNA sequence: TGTGCCAGTAGTAGCCCCGGGACCGTGAGCCTCGAAAAACTGTTTTTT. It specifies CASSSPGTVSLEKLFF. This chain connects TRBV19 to TRBJ1-4, with D maybe TRBD1 (5 bases). Trimming shortened V by 4 bases and J by 8 bases, and 20 bases separated the two germline ends. The CDR3 runs 16 residues. Germline CDR1 is LNHDA and CDR2 is SQIVND (reference sequence). The variable domain in full, completed from reference TRBV19 and TRBJ1-4, reads DGGITQSPKYLFRKEGQNVTLSCEQNLNHDAMYWYRQDPGQGLRLIYYSQIVNDFQKGDIAEGYSVSREKKESFPLTVTSAQKNPTAFYLCASSSPGTVSLEKLFFGSGTQLSVL.

The V and J genes are TRBV29-1 and TRBJ2-1, with 12 bases lining up with TRBD2. V was pared by 7 bases and J by 6 bases, with 16 bases of the junction left unmatched. From germline, CDR1 is SQVTM and CDR2 ANQGSEA. The CDR3 covers 17 residues. The CDR3 is CSAATSGSFVSPNEQFF. CDR3 nucleotides: TGCAGCGCCGCGACTAGCGGGAGTTTTGTTAGTCCCAATGAGCAGTTCTTC.

V usage is TRBV5-1 and J usage is TRBJ1-1; D is undetermined. Germline CDR1 reads SGHRS; CDR2 reads YFSETQ. This CDR3 spans 13 amino acids. With 4 bases removed from V and 1 base from J, the gap between germline ends came to 8 bases. The CDR3 loop is CASSRLGNTEAFF. For the CDR3, the DNA is TGCGCCAGCAGCCGTCTGGGGAACACTGAAGCTTTCTTT.

The chain combines TRBV11-2 with TRBJ2-7; weak D call: TRBD1 (5 bases). There are 13 residues in the CDR3. Trimming pared 1 base from V and 7 bases from J, leaving 11 bases between. CDR1 is SGHAT and CDR2 is FQNNGV in the germline V gene. The CDR3 DNA sequence: TGTGCCAGCAGCTTAGGACAGAGCATAGAGCAGTACTTC. It encodes CASSLGQSIEQYF.

This sequence joins TRBV27 and TRBJ1-5; D possibly corresponds to TRBD1 (5 bases). CDR1 MNHEY and CDR2 SMNVEV come from the germline V gene (reference sequence). The ends were cut back, 5 bases at V and 6 bases at J, with 11 bases in the middle. The CDR3 covers 13 residues. The CDR3 protein is CASSGFQGQPQHF. CDR3 DNA sequence: TGTGCCAGCAGTGGATTCCAGGGTCAGCCCCAGCATTTT.

CDR3 residues: CASSLSVDFGTEAFF. The CDR3 region has the DNA TGTGCCAGCAGCTTAAGCGTGGACTTTGGCACTGAAGCTTTCTTT. The chain couples TRBV7-2 to TRBJ1-1; D is ambiguous. V was trimmed by 2 bases and J by 4 bases, leaving 14 bases between them. The CDR3 sequence is 15 residues long. Germline V gene data show CDR1 as SGHTA and CDR2 as FQGNSA. Filled out from reference TRBV7-2 and TRBJ1-1, the complete variable domain reads GAGVSQSPSNKVTEKGKDVELRCDPISGHTALYWYRQSLGQGLEFLIYFQGNSAPDKSGLPSDRFSAERTGGSVSTLTIQRTQQEDSAVYLCASSLSVDFGTEAFFGQGTRLTVV.

In this sample, this clone turned up a few times. The chain has TRBV14 and TRBJ1-1; D is perhaps TRBD1 (6 bases). Germline loops: CDR1 SGHDN, CDR2 FVKESK. V lost 4 bases to trimming and J lost 3 bases, with 18 bases between them. The CDR3 length is 16 residues. In DNA form, the CDR3 reads TGTGCCAGCAGCCGGGACACCAAGCAATGGTACACTGAAGCTTTCTTT. It translates to CASSRDTKQWYTEAFF. Full variable domain (outside the CDR3, taken from reference TRBV14 and TRBJ1-1): EAGVTQFPSHSVIEKGQTVTLRCDPISGHDNLYWYRRVMGKEIKFLLHFVKESKQDESGMPNNRFLAERTGGTYSTLKVQPAELEDSGVYFCASSRDTKQWYTEAFFGQGTRLTVV.

The chain is built from TRBV5-5 and TRBJ2-6, with D perhaps matching TRBD2 (6 bases). V was shortened by 0 bases and J by 3 bases, with 10 bases between the two germline ends. CDR3 size: 16 residues. Germline CDR1 SGHKS, CDR2 YYEKEE (reference sequence). The DNA for the CDR3 is TGTGCCAGCAGCTTGGTTCAGGGAGGTGGGGCCAACGTCCTGACTTTC. This sequence encodes CASSLVQGGGANVLTF.

The CDR3 DNA reads as TGTGCCAGCAGAGTGGACAGGGGGAGCAATCAGCCCCAGCATTTT. Its protein product is CASRVDRGSNQPQHF. This sequence joins TRBV6-5 and TRBJ1-5, with 10 bases matching TRBD1. Germline loops: CDR1 MNHEY, CDR2 SVGAGI. Germline trimming cut 6 bases from V and 1 base from J; bases unmatched to any gene: 3. This CDR3 is 15 amino acids long.

The V call is TRBV4-1, the J call TRBJ2-3; 10 bases align to TRBD1. Germline CDR1 is MGHRA and CDR2 is YSYEKL. This CDR3 is built from 17 residues. V was clipped by 2 bases and J by 0 bases; unmatched bases: 5. CDR3 sequence (DNA): TGCGCCAGCAGCCAACTATGGACAGGGGGGAGCACAGATACGCAGTATTTT. It codes for CASSQLWTGGSTDTQYF.

The chain is built from TRBV10-2 and TRBJ1-5; 7 bases are a match to TRBD1. The CDR3 loop spans 17 amino acids. From germline, CDR1 is WSHSY and CDR2 SAAADI. Trimming cost V 0 bases and J 7 bases; bases outside gene matches: 12. The CDR3: CASSESIYRGGGQPQHF. CDR3 DNA: TGCGCCAGCAGTGAGTCGATATACAGGGGTGGTGGGCAGCCCCAGCATTTT.

The V and J genes are TRBV29-1 and TRBJ2-3, with D uncertain. Deletions cut 1 base from V and 10 bases from J, with 9 bases between. The CDR3 totals 11 residues. The germline gives CDR1 SQVTM, CDR2 ANQGSEA. The CDR3 is CSVEGPAAQYF. DNA for the CDR3: TGCAGCGTTGAAGGGCCGGCGGCGCAGTATTTT.